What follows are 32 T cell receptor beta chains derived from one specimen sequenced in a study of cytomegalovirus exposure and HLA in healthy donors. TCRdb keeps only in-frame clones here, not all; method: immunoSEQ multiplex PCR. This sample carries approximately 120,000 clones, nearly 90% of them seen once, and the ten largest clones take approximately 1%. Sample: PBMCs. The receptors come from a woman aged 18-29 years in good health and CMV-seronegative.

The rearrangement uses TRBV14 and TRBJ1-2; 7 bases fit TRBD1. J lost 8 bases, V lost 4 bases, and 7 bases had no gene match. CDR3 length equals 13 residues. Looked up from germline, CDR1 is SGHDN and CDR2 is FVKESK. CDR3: CASSPGQDGGYTF. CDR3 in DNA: TGTGCCAGCAGCCCCGGACAGGACGGCGGCTACACCTTC. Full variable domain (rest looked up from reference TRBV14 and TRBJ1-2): EAGVTQFPSHSVIEKGQTVTLRCDPISGHDNLYWYRRVMGKEIKFLLHFVKESKQDESGMPNNRFLAERTGGTYSTLKVQPAELEDSGVYFCASSPGQDGGYTFGSGTRLTVV.

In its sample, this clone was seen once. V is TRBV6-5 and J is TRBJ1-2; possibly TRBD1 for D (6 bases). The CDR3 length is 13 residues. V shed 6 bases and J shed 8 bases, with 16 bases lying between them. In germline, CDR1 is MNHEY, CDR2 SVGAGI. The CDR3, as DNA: TGTGCCAGCAGCCAAGAAACAGGGTACGGCTACACCTTC. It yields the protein CASSQETGYGYTF.

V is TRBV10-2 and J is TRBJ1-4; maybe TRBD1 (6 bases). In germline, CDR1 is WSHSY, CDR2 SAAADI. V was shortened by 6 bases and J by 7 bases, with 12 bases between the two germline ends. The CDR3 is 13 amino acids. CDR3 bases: TGCGCCAGCAGGAACAGGGAAAGTGAAAAACTGTTTTTT. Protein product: CASRNRESEKLFF.

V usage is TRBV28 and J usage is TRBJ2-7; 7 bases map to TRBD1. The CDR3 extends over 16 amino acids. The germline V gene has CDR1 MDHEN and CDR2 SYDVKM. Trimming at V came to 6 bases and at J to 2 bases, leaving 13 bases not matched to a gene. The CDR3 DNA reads TGTGCCAGCAGCGTCCTTGACAGGGAGCCCCCCTACGAGCAGTACTTC. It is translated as CASSVLDREPPYEQYF.

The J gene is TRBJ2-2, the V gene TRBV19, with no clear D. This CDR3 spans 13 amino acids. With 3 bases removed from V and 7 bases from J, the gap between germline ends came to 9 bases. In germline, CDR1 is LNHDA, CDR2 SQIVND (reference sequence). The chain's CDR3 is CASSIRSGGELFF. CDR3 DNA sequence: TGTGCCAGTAGTATTCGGTCCGGCGGGGAGCTGTTTTTT.

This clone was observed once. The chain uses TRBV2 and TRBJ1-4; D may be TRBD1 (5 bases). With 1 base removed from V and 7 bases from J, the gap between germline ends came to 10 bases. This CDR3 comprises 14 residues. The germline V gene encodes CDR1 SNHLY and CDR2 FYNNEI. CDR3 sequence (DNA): TGTGCCAGCAGTGAAGGCAGGGAGGTTGAAAAACTGTTTTTT. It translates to CASSEGREVEKLFF. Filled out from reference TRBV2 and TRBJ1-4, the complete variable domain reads EPEVTQTPSHQVTQMGQEVILRCVPISNHLYFYWYRQILGQKVEFLVSFYNNEISEKSEIFDDQFSVERPDGSNFTLKIRSTKLEDSAMYFCASSEGREVEKLFFGSGTQLSVL.

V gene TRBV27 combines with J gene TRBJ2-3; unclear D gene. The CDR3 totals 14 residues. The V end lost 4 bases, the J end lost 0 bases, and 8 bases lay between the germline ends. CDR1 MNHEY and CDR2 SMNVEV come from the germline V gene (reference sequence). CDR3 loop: CASSWPSSTDTQYF. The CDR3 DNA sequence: TGTGCCAGCAGTTGGCCGTCTAGCACAGATACGCAGTATTTT.

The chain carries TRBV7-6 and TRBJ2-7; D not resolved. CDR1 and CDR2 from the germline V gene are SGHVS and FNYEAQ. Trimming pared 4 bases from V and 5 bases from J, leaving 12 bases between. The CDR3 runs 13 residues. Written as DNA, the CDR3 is TGTGCCAGCAGCTCCACCGCGGTCCACGAGCAGTACTTC. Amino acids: CASSSTAVHEQYF.

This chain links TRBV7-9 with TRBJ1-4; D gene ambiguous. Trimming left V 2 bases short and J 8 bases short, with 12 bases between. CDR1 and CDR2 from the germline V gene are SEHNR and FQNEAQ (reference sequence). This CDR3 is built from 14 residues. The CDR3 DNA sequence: TGTGCCAGCAGCTTAACTGTGTCGGGGGAAAAACTGTTTTTT. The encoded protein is CASSLTVSGEKLFF. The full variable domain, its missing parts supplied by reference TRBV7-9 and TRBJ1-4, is DTGVSQNPRHKITKRGQNVTFRCDPISEHNRLYWYRQTLGQGPEFLTYFQNEAQLEKSRLLSDRFSAERPKGSFSTLEIQRTEQGDSAMYLCASSLTVSGEKLFFGSGTQLSVL.

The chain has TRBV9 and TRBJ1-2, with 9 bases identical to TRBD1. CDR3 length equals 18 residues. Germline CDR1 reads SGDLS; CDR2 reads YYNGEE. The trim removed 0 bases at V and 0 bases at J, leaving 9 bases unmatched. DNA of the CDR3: TGTGCCAGCAGCGTAGAAGGGACAGGGATATATTCTAACTATGGCTACACCTTC. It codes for CASSVEGTGIYSNYGYTF.

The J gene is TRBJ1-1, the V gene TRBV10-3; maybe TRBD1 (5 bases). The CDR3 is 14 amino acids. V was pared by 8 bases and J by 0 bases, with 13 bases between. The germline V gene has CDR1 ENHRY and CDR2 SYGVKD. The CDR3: CAIWRGAMNTEAFF. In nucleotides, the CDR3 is TGTGCCATCTGGAGGGGCGCAATGAACACTGAAGCTTTCTTT.

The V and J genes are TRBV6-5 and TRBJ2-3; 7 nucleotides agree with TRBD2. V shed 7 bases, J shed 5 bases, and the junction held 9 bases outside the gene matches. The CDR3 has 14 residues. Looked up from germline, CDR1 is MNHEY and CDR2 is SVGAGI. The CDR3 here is CASKEAGVRDTQYF. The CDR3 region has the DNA TGTGCCAGCAAGGAGGCGGGAGTTAGAGATACGCAGTATTTT.

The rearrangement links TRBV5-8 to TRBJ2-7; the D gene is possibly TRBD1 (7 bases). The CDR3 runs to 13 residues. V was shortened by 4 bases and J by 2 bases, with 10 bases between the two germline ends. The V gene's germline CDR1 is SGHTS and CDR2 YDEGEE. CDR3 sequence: CASSLRGAYEQYF. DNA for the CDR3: TGTGCCAGCAGCCTCAGGGGGGCCTACGAGCAGTACTTC.

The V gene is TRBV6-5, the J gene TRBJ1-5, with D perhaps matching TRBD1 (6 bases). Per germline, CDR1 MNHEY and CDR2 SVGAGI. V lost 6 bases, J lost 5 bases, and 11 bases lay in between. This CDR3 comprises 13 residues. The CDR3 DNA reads TGTGCCAGCAGAAGCAGGGGAGATCAGCCCCAGCATTTT. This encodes CASRSRGDQPQHF.

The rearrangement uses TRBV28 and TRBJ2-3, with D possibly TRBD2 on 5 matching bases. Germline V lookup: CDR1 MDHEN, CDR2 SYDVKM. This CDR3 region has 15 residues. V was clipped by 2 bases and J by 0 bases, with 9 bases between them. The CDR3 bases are TGTGCCAGCAGTTTAGTACTAGTAAGCACAGATACGCAGTATTTT. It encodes CASSLVLVSTDTQYF.

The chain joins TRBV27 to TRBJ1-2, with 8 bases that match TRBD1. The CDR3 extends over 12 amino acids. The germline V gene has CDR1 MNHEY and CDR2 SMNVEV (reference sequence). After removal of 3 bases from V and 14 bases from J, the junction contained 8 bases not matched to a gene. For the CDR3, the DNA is TGTGCCAGCAGTTTCTCGGACAGGGTTTTAACCTTC. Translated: CASSFSDRVLTF.

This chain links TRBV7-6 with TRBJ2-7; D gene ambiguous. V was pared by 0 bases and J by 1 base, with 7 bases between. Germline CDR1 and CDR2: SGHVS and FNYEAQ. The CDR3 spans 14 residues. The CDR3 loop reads CASSLAPGSYEQYV. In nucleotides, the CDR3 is TGTGCCAGCAGCTTAGCTCCAGGATCCTACGAGCAGTACGTC.

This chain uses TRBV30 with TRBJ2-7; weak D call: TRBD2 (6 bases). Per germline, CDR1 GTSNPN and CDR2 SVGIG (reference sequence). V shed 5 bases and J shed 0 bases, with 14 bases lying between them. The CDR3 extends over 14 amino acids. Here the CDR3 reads CAWGRKGRSYEQYV. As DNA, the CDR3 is TGTGCCTGGGGGAGGAAGGGACGCTCCTACGAGCAGTACGTC.

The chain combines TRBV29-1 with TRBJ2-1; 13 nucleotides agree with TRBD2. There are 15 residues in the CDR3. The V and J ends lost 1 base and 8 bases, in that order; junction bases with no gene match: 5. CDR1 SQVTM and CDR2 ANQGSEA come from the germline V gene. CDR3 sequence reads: CSVEGLAGGIYEQFF. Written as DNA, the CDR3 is TGCAGCGTTGAAGGACTAGCGGGAGGAATATATGAGCAGTTCTTC.

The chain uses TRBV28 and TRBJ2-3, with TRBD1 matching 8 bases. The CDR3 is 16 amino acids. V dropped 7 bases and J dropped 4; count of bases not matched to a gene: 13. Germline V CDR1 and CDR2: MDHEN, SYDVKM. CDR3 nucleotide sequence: TGTGCCAGCACCCTTCAGGGGGCTGGTTTATCAGATACGCAGTATTTT. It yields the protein CASTLQGAGLSDTQYF.

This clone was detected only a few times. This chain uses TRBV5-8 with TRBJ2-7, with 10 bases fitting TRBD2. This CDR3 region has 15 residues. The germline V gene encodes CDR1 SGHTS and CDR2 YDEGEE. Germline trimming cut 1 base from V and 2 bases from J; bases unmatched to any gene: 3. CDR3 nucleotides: TGTGCCAGCAGCTTGCTAGCGGGGGCAACCTACGAGCAGTACGTC. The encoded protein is CASSLLAGATYEQYV.

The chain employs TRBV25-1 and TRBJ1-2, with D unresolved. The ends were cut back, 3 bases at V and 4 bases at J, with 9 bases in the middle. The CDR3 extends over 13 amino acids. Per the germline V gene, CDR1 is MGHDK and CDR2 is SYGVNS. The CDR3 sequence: CASSEEGIYGYTF. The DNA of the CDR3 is TGTGCCAGCAGTGAGGAGGGTATCTATGGCTACACCTTC.

CDR3 DNA: TGTGCCAGCAGTTCCCTCGGCGGGAACACTGAAGCTTTCTTT. It codes for CASSSLGGNTEAFF. The genes are TRBV27 and TRBJ1-1; the D is unclear. The CDR3 is 14 amino acids. The V gene's germline CDR1 is MNHEY and CDR2 SMNVEV (reference sequence). V dropped 4 bases and J dropped 1 base, with 10 bases sitting between them.

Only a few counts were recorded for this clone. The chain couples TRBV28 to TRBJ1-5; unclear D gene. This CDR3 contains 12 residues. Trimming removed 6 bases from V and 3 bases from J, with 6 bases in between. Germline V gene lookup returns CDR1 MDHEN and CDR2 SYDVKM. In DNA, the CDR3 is TGTGCCAGCAGGGACTACAATCAGCCCCAGCATTTT. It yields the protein CASRDYNQPQHF.

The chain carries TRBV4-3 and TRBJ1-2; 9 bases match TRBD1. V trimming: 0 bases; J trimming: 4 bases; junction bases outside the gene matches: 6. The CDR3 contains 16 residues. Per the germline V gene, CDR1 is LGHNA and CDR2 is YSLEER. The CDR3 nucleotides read TGCGCCAGCAGCCAAGACCCGACAGGGGGGCTCTATGGCTACACCTTC. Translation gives CASSQDPTGGLYGYTF.

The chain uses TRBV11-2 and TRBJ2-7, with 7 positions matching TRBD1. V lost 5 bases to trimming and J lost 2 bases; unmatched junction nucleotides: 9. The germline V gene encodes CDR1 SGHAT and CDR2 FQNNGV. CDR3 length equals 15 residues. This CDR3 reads CASSGGWTGAYEQYF. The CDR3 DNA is TGTGCCAGCAGCGGCGGTTGGACAGGAGCCTACGAGCAGTACTTC. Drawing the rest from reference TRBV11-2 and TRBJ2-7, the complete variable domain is EAGVAQSPRYKIIEKRQSVAFWCNPISGHATLYWYQQILGQGPKLLIQFQNNGVVDDSQLPKDRFSAERLKGVDSTLKIQPAKLEDSAVYLCASSGGWTGAYEQYFGPGTRLTVT.

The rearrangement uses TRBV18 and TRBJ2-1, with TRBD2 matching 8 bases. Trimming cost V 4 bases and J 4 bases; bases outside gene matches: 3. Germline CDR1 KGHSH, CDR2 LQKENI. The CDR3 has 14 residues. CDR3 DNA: TGTGCCAGCTCACTTAGCGGGAAATACAATGAGCAGTTCTTC. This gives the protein CASSLSGKYNEQFF.

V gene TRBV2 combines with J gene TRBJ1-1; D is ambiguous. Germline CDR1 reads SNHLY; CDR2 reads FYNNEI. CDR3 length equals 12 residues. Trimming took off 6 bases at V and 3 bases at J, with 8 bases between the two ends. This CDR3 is CASRERYTEAFF. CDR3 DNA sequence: TGTGCCAGCAGAGAGAGATACACTGAAGCTTTCTTT.

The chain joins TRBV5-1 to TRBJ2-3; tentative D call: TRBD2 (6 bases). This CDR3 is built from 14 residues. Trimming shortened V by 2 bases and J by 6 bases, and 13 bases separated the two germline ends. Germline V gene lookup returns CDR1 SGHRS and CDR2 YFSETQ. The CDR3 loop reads CASSFFAGRDTQYF. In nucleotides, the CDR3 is TGCGCCAGCAGCTTTTTTGCGGGAAGGGATACGCAGTATTTT.

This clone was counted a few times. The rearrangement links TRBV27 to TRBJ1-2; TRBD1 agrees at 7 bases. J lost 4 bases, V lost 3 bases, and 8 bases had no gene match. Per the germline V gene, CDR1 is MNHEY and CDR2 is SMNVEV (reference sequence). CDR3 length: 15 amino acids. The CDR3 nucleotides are TGTGCCAGCAGTTTTACGACAGGGACCCCCTATGGCTACACCTTC. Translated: CASSFTTGTPYGYTF.

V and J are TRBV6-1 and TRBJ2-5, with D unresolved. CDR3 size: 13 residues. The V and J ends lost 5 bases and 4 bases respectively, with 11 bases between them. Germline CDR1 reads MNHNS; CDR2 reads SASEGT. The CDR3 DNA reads TGTGCCAGCAGTAAGACTGGTTCAGAGACCCAGTACTTC. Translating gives CASSKTGSETQYF.

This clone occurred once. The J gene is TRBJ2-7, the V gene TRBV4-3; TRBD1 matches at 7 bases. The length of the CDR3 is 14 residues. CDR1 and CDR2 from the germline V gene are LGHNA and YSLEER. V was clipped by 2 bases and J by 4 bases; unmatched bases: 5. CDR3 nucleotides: TGCGCCAGCAGCCAAAAACAGGGGCCATACGAGCAGTACTTC. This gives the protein CASSQKQGPYEQYF.